This TCR beta chain was recovered during a study of cytomegalovirus exposure and HLA in healthy donors. General study points: The authors later found most CMV-associated TCR beta chains appeared HLA-restricted. There were reportedly fewer N-insertions in an Asian-associated ancestry cluster than the roughly 610-donor mean, in a later analysis.

The PCR was carried out with 60 Vbeta primers and 13 Jbeta primers. Assay used: immunoSEQ multiplex PCR; TCRdb lists only in-frame clones, some missing. This sample has about 300,000 clones, with 70% to 90% found just once. Germline values: CDR1 SNHLY, CDR2 FYNNEI. Trimming shortened V by 4 bases and J by 3 bases, and 10 bases separated the two germline ends. This CDR3 is 13 amino acids long. Comments on this clone: Its antigen is still unknown.

The sequencing sample was made of PBMCs. The J gene is TRBJ2-7, the V gene TRBV2; perhaps TRBD1 as D (5 bases). The receptor was derived from a man in his forties or fifties in good health and CMV-seropositive. CDR3: CASSGRAGYEQYF. CDR3 sequence (DNA): TGTGCCAGCAGTGGCAGGGCAGGCTACGAGCAGTACTTC. Together with reference TRBV2 and TRBJ2-7, the CDR3 gives the full variable domain: EPEVTQTPSHQVTQMGQEVILRCVPISNHLYFYWYRQILGQKVEFLVSFYNNEISEKSEIFDDQFSVERPDGSNFTLKIRSTKLEDSAMYFCASSGRAGYEQYFGPGTRLTVT.